The rows below give T cell receptor beta chains drawn from one sample of a study of cytomegalovirus exposure and HLA in healthy donors. This table comes from immunoSEQ multiplex PCR, and its TCRdb copy is limited to in-frame clones, with some not included. This sample has more than 95,000 clones; 60% to 85% occur once, and the top ten carry 0.95% to 1.5%. The sequenced sample consisted of PBMCs. These receptors were taken from a female donor in good health and CMV-seronegative. Each CDR3 is given without its conserved first and last residue.

V	J	CDR3
TRBV6-1	-	ASRMNYEQY
TRBV7-6	TRBJ1-5	ASSLAGGEIGQPQH
TRBV15	TRBJ2-7	ATSRDRVLAYEQY
TRBV4-1	TRBJ2-5	ASSQVGLPRVPRETQY
TRBV6-5	TRBJ2-2	ASSFRQGGTGELF
TRBV7-8	-	ASSLGQLYEQY
TRBV4-1	TRBJ1-1	ASSQEPRSVPRAF
TRBV6-1	TRBJ1-6	ASSTLGSSPLH
TRBV7-9	TRBJ2-5	ASSQGLAGGLETQY
TRBV11-3	TRBJ2-7	ASSKEAADEQY
TRBV28	TRBJ2-7	ASKGTGKTYEQY
TRBV6-5	TRBJ2-7	ASSRTAPYEQY
TRBV5-6	TRBJ2-7	ASSRDRVSF
TRBV5-1	TRBJ1-4	ASSPGQRGEKLF
TRBV7-3	TRBJ2-3	ASSTGDRISTDTQY
TRBV4-2	TRBJ2-1	ASSPPPGTSNYNEQF
TRBV10-1	TRBJ2-2	ASSENRGQGGELF
TRBV5-1	TRBJ2-7	ASSRVGSGGSSEQY